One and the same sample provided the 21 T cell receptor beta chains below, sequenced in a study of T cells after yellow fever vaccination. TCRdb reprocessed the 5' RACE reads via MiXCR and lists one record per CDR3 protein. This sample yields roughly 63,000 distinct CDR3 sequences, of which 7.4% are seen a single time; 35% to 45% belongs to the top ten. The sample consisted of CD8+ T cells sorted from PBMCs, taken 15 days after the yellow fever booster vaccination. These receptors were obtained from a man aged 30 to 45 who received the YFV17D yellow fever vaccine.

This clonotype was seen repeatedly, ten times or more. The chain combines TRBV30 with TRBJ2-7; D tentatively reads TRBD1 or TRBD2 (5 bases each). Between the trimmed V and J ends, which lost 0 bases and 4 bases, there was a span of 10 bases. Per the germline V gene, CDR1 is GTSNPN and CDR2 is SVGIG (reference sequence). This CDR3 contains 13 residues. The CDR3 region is CAWSVGDLYEQYF. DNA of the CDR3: TGTGCCTGGAGTGTTGGGGACCTATACGAGCAGTACTTC.

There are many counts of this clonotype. The CDR3 is CSAPTGNYEQYF. CDR3 nucleotides: TGCAGTGCTCCGACAGGGAACTACGAGCAGTACTTC. This sequence joins TRBV20-1 and TRBJ2-7; 7 bases agree with TRBD1. The CDR3 totals 12 residues. After removal of 5 bases from V and 3 bases from J, the junction contained 4 bases not matched to a gene. CDR1 and CDR2 (germline): DFQATT, SNEGSKA (reference sequence).

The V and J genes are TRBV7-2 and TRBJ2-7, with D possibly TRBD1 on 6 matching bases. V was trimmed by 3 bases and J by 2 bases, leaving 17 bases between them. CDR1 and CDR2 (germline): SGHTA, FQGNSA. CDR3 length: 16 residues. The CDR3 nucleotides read TGTGCCAGCAGCTTCGGCCTAGAAACAGGGCCCTACGAGCAGTACTTC. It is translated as CASSFGLETGPYEQYF.

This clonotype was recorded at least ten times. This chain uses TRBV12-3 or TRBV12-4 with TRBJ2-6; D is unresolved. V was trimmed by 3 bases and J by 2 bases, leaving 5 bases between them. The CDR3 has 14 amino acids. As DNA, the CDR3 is TGTGCCAGCAGTTTCTTCCCTGGGGCCAACGTCCTGACTTTC. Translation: CASSFFPGANVLTF.

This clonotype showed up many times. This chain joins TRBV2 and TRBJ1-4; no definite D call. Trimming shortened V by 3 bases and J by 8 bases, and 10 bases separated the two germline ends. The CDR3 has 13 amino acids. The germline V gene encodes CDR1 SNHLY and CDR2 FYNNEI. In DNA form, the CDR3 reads TGTGCCAGCAGTGAGGGGTCATTCGAAAAACTGTTTTTT. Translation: CASSEGSFEKLFF.

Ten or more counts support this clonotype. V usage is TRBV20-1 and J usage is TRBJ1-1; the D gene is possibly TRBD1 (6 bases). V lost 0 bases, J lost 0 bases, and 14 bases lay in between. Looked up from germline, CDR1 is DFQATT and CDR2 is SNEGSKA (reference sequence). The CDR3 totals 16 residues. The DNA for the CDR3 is TGCAGTGCTAGAGATTTCCCAGGACAGCTGAACACTGAAGCTTTCTTT. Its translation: CSARDFPGQLNTEAFF.

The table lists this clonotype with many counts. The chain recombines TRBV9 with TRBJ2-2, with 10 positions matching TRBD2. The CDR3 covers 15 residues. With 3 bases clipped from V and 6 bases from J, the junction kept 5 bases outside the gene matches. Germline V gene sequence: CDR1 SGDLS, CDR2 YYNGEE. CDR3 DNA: TGTGCCAGCAGCGCCTCACTAGCGGGACCCGGGGAGCTGTTTTTT. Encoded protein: CASSASLAGPGELFF.

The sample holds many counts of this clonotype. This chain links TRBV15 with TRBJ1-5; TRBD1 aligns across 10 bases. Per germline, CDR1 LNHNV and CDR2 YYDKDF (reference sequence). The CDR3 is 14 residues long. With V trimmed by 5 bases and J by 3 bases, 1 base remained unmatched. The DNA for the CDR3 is TGTGCCACCAGCGGGACAGGGGACAATCAGCCCCAGCATTTT. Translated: CATSGTGDNQPQHF.

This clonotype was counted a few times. The CDR3 reads CASSISGDASEAFF. CDR3 bases: TGTGCCAGTAGTATTAGCGGCGACGCCAGTGAAGCTTTCTTT. This chain links TRBV19 with TRBJ1-1, with D unclear. This CDR3 is 14 amino acids long. Trimming took off 3 bases at V and 7 bases at J, with 15 bases between the two ends. Looked up from germline, CDR1 is LNHDA and CDR2 is SQIVND (reference sequence).

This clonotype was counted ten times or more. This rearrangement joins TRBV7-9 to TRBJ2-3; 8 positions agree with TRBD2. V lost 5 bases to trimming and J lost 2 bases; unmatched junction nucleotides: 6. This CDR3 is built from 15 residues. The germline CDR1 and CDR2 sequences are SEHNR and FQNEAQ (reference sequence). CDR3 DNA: TGTGCCAGCAGCGGTAGCGGGAATCCCACAGATACGCAGTATTTT. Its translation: CASSGSGNPTDTQYF.

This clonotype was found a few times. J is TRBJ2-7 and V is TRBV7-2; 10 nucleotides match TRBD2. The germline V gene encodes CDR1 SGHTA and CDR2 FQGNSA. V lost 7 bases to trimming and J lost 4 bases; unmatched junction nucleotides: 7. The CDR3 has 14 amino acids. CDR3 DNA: TGTGCCAGCACCTGGGCTAGCGGGAGTTACGAGCAGTACTTC. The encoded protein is CASTWASGSYEQYF.

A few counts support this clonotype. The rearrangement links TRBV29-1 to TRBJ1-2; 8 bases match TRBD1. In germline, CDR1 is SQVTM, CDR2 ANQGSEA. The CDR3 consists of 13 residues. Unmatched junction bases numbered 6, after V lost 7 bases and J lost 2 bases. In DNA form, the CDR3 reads TGCAGCGCACGACAGGGGTCCAACTATGGCTACACCTTC. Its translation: CSARQGSNYGYTF. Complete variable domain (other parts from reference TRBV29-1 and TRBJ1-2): SAVISQKPSRDICQRGTSLTIQCQVDSQVTMMFWYRQQPGQSLTLIATANQGSEATYESGFVIDKFPISRPNLTFSTLTVSNMSPEDSSIYLCSARQGSNYGYTFGSGTRLTVV.

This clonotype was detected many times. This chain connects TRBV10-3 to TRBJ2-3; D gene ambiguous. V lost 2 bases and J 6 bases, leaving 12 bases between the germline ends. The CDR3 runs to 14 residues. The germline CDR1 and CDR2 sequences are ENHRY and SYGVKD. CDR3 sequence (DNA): TGTGCCATCAGTGAGGGTAGGCTCACGGATACGCAGTATTTT. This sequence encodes CAISEGRLTDTQYF.

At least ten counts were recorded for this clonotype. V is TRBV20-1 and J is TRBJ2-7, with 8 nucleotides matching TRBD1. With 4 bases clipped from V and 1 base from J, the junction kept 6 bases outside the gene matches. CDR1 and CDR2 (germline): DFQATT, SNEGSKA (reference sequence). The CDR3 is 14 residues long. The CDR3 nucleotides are TGCAGTGCTACCGGGACAGGAACATCCTACGAGCAGTACTTC. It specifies CSATGTGTSYEQYF.

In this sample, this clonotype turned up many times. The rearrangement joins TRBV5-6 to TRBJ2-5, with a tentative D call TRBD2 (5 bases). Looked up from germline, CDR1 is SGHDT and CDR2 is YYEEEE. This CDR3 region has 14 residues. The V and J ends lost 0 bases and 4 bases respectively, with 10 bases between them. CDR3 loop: CASSLAGGRETQYF. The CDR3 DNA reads TGTGCCAGCAGCTTGGCCGGAGGACGAGAGACCCAGTACTTC.

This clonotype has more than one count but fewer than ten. The CDR3 region is CASSRPFTDRADNEQFF. The CDR3 DNA follows: TGTGCCAGCAGCCGACCTTTTACGGACAGGGCTGACAATGAGCAGTTCTTC. This rearrangement joins TRBV14 to TRBJ2-1; the match to TRBD1 covers 8 bases. Germline V gene lookup returns CDR1 SGHDN and CDR2 FVKESK. V trimming: 4 bases; J trimming: 5 bases; junction bases outside the gene matches: 13. There are 17 residues in the CDR3. The whole variable domain, remainder taken from reference TRBV14 and TRBJ2-1, is EAGVTQFPSHSVIEKGQTVTLRCDPISGHDNLYWYRRVMGKEIKFLLHFVKESKQDESGMPNNRFLAERTGGTYSTLKVQPAELEDSGVYFCASSRPFTDRADNEQFFGPGTRLTVL.

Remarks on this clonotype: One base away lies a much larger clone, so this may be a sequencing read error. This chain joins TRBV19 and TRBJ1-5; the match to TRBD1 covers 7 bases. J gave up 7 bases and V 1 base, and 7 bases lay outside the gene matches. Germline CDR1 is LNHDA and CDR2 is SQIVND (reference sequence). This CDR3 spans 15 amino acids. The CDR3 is CASSIGTGGLQPQHF. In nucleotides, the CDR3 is TGTGCCAGTAGTATAGGGACAGGTGGGTTGCAGCCCCAGCATTTT.

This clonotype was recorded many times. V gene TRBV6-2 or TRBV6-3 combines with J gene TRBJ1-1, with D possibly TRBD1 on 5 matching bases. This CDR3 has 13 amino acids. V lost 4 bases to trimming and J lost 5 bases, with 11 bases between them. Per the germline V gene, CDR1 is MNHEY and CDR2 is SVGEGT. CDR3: CASSLGVRTEAFF. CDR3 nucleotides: TGTGCCAGCAGTTTGGGGGTTCGGACTGAAGCTTTCTTT.

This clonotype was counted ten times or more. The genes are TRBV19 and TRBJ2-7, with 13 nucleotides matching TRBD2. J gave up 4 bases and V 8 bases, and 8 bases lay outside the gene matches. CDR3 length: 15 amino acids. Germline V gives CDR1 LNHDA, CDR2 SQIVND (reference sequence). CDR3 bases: TGTGCCAGTGGCCTTGGGACTAGCGGGATGTACGAGCAGTACTTC. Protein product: CASGLGTSGMYEQYF.

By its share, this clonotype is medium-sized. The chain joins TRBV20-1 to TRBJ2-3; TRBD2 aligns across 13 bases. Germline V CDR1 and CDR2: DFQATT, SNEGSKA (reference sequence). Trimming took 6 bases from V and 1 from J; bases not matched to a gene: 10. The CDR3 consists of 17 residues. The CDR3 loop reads CSATRLAGGWGTDTQYF. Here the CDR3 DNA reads TGCAGTGCGACTAGACTAGCGGGAGGATGGGGCACAGATACGCAGTATTTT.

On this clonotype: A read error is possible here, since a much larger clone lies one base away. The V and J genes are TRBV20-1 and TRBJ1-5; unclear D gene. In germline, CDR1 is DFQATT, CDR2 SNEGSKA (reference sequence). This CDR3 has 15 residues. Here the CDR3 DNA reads TGCAGTGCTCATGAGGAGGGTGGTAGCAATCAGCCCCATCATTTT. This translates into CSAHEEGGSNQPHHF.